This T cell receptor (beta chain) was obtained from a study of blood T cells in healthy people across ages. Broader study findings: Donors of long life had a larger count of naive CD4+ cells and greater diversity than aged donors.

Germline CDR1 and CDR2: MNHNS and SASEGT. The CDR3 spans 14 residues. The V segment lost 6 bases and the J segment 5 bases; nucleotides outside the gene matches: 10. This clonotype was observed a few times. Its antigen remains unknown. Staff drew 9 to 10 milliliters of peripheral blood from each donor. Using a J-beta primer mix together with a sample-barcoded 5' primer, a second PCR was run for about 7 to 12 cycles. MiXCR was run by TCRdb on the 5' RACE reads, yielding one entry per CDR3 protein. The profile covers fewer than 650,000 distinct CDR3 sequences, with 27% appearing a single time and approximately 3.6% taken by the ten largest. A further study also used this sample, focusing on T cells of mothers and their children.

The TCR comes from a boy between 2 and 10 years old in good health. This chain connects TRBV6-1 to TRBJ2-7, with 7 bases lining up with TRBD2. Input material: blood. CDR3 bases: TGTGCCAGCAGAGCCGATGGGCGGGGGAACGAGCAGTACTTC. This encodes CASRADGRGNEQYF.